The 6 T cell receptor beta chains below were found in one sample sequenced in a study of blood T cell repertoires in COVID-19. Libraries were prepared by immunoSEQ multiplex PCR; TCRdb keeps only in-frame clonotypes and omits some of them. The sample yields 140,000 to 150,000 clones, roughly 87% seen once. The sample was peripheral blood. Source of these receptors: a human donor in a cohort sampled during active COVID-19.

The rearrangement uses TRBV5-1 and TRBJ1-4; 7 bases map to TRBD1. CDR1 SGHRS and CDR2 YFSETQ come from the germline V gene. J lost 4 bases, V lost 4 bases, and 4 bases had no gene match. CDR3 length: 14 amino acids. Here the CDR3 DNA reads TGCGCCAGCAGCAGACAGGGCTTTAATGAAAAACTGTTTTTT. It yields the protein CASSRQGFNEKLFF.

This chain uses TRBV5-4 with TRBJ1-1; TRBD1 agrees at 7 bases. This CDR3 has 15 residues. J lost 6 bases, V lost 4 bases, and 12 bases had no gene match. Per germline, CDR1 SGHNT and CDR2 YYREEE (reference sequence). In DNA form, the CDR3 reads TGTGCCAGCAGCCCTAAAATGACAGGGCGGCCTGAAGCTTTCTTT. Translation: CASSPKMTGRPEAFF.

This clone has a handful of counts. The V call is TRBV2, the J call TRBJ2-7; D is unresolved. The V end was cut by 3 bases, the J end by 1 base, with 4 bases between. The V gene's germline CDR1 is SNHLY and CDR2 FYNNEI. This CDR3 region has 12 residues. The CDR3 DNA follows: TGTGCCAGCAGTGACGGTTCCTACGAGCAGTACTTC. The encoded protein is CASSDGSYEQYF.

The chain recombines TRBV6-5 with TRBJ1-1; D is undetermined. With 1 base removed from V and 1 base from J, the gap between germline ends came to 10 bases. CDR1 and CDR2 from the germline V gene are MNHEY and SVGAGI. This CDR3 is 15 amino acids long. For the CDR3, the DNA is TGTGCCAGCAGTTACTTCTTTTCGGGGAACACTGAAGCTTTCTTT. This codes for CASSYFFSGNTEAFF.

The chain employs TRBV2 and TRBJ2-3; no definite D call. Per germline, CDR1 SNHLY and CDR2 FYNNEI. There are 11 residues in the CDR3. V was shortened by 10 bases and J by 2 bases, with 7 bases between the two germline ends. The CDR3, as DNA: TGTGCCACACTATACACAGATACGCAGTATTTT. Translation gives CATLYTDTQYF.

V and J are TRBV4-3 and TRBJ1-4; TRBD1 agrees at 8 bases. V gave up 4 bases and J gave up 4 bases; unmatched junction bases: 5. Germline CDR1 LGHNA, CDR2 YSLEER. The CDR3 is made up of 15 amino acids. CDR3 sequence: CASSRIQGVNEKLFF. The CDR3 bases are TGCGCCAGCAGCCGAATACAGGGGGTTAATGAAAAACTGTTTTTT.